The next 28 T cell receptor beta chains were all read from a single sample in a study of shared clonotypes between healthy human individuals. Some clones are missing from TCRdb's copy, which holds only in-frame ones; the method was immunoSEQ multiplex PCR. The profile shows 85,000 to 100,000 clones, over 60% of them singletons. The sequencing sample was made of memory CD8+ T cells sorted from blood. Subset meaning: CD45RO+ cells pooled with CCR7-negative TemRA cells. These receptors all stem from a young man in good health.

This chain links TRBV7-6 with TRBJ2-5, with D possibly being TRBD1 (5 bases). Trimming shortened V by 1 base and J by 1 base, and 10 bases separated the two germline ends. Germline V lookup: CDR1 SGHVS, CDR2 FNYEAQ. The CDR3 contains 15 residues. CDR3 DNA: TGTGCCAGCAGCTTAGACATGGACATCCAAGAGACCCAGTACTTC. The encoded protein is CASSLDMDIQETQYF.

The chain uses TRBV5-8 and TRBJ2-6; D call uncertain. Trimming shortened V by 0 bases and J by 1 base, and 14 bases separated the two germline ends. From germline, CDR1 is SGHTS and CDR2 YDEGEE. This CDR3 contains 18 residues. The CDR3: CASSLGTEVPSGANVLTF. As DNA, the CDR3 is TGTGCCAGCAGCTTGGGGACGGAAGTTCCTTCTGGGGCCAACGTCCTGACTTTC.

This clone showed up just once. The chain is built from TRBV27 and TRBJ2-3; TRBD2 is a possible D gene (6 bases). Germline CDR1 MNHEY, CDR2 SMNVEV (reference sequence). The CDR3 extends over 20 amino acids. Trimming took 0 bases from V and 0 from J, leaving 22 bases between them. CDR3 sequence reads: CASSLSAIAATLVSTDTQYF. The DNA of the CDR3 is TGTGCCAGCAGTTTATCGGCAATAGCGGCTACTCTTGTAAGCACAGATACGCAGTATTTT.

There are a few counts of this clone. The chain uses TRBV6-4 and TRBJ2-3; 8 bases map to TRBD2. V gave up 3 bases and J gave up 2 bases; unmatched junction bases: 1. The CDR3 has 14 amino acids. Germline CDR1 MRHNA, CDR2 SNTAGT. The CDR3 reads CASSEAGDTDTQYF. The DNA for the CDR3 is TGTGCCAGCAGTGAAGCGGGAGACACAGATACGCAGTATTTT.

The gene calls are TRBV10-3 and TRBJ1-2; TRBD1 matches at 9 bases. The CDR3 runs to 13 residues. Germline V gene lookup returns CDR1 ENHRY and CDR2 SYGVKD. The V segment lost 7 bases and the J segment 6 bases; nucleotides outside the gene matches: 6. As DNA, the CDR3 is TGTGCCATCACTACAGGGGGCGAGGATGGCTACACCTTC. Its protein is CAITTGGEDGYTF.

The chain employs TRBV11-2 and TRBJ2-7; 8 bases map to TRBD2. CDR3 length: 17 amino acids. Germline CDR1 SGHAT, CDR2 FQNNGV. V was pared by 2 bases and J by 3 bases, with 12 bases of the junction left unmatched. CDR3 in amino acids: CASSLRRTTSGGYEQYF. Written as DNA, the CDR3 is TGTGCCAGCAGCTTACGGAGGACTACTAGCGGTGGCTACGAGCAGTACTTC.

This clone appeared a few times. The CDR3 bases are TGCGCCAGCAGCTTCCCGCCCTTGCAAAAGATCGGGGGAACCCAACACTACAATGAGCAGTTCTTC. It specifies CASSFPPLQKIGGTQHYNEQFF. The rearrangement joins TRBV5-1 to TRBJ2-1; D may be TRBD2 (6 bases). With 2 bases removed from V and 3 bases from J, the gap between germline ends came to 33 bases. The CDR3 contains 22 residues. Germline-derived CDR1 and CDR2 are SGHRS and YFSETQ.

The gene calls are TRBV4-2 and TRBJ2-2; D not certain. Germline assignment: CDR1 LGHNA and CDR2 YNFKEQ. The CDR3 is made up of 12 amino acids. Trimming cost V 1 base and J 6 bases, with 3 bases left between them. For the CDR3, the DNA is TGTGCCAGCAGCCAAGGGCCCGGGGAGCTGTTTTTT. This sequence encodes CASSQGPGELFF.

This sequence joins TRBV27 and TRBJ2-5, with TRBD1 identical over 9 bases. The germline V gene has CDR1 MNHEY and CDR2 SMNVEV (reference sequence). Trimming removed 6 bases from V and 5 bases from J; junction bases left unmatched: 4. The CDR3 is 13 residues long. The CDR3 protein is CASRQGASETQYF. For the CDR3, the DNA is TGTGCCAGCAGACAGGGGGCTTCGGAGACCCAGTACTTC.

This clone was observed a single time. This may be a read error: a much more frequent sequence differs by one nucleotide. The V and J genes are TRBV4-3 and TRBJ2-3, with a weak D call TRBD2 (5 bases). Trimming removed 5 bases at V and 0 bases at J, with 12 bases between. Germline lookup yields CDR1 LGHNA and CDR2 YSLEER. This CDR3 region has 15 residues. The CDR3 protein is CASSFRTPSTDTQYF. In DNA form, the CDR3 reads TGCGCCAGCAGCTTTCGGACTCCTAGCACAGATACGCAGTATTTT.

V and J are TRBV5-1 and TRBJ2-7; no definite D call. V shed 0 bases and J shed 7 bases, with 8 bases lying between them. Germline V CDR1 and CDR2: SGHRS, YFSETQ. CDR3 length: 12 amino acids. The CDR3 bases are TGCGCCAGCAGCTTGGGTGCGAGAGAGCAGTACTTC. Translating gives CASSLGAREQYF.

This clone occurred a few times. The CDR3 protein is CASSPGTSAYNEQFF. The CDR3 nucleotides read TGTGCCAGCAGCCCGGGGACTAGCGCATACAATGAGCAGTTCTTC. This chain connects TRBV7-2 to TRBJ2-1; TRBD2 matches at 10 bases. Germline CDR1 reads SGHTA; CDR2 reads FQGNSA. There are 15 residues in the CDR3. Germline trimming cut 5 bases from V and 4 bases from J; bases unmatched to any gene: 5.

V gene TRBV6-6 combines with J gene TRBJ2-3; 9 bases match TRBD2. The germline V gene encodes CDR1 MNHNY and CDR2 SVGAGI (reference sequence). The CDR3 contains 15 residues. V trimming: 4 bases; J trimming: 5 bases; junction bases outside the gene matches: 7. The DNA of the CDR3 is TGTGCCAGCAGTTTGGCGGGAGGGCCGGAAGATACGCAGTATTTT. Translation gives CASSLAGGPEDTQYF.

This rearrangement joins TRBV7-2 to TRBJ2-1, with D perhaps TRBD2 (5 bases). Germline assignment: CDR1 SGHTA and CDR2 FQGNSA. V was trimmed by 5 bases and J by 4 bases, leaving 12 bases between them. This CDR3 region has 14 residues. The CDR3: CASSHPRGYNEQFF. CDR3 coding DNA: TGTGCCAGCAGCCACCCGAGAGGGTACAATGAGCAGTTCTTC.

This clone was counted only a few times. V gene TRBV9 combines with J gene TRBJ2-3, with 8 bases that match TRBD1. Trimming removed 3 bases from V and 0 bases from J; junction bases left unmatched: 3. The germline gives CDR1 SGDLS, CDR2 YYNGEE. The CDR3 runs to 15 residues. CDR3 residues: CASSADRDSTDTQYF. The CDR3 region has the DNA TGTGCCAGCAGCGCGGACAGGGATAGCACAGATACGCAGTATTTT.

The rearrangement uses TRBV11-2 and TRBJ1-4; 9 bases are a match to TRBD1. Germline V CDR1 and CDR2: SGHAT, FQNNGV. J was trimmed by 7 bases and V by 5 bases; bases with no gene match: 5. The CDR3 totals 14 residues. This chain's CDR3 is CASSAGQGGEKLFF. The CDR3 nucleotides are TGTGCCAGCAGCGCGGGACAGGGTGGTGAAAAACTGTTTTTT.

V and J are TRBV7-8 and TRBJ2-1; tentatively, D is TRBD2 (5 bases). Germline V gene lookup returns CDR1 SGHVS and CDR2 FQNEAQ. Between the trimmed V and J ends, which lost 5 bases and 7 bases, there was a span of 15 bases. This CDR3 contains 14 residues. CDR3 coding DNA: TGTGCCAGCAGCCCCATCGGCCGGGGAAATGAGCAGTTCTTC. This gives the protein CASSPIGRGNEQFF. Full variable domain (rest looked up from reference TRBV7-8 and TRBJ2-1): GAGVSQSPRYKVAKRGQDVALRCDPISGHVSLFWYQQALGQGPEFLTYFQNEAQLDKSGLPSDRFFAERPEGSVSTLKIQRTQQEDSAVYLCASSPIGRGNEQFFGPGTRLTVL.

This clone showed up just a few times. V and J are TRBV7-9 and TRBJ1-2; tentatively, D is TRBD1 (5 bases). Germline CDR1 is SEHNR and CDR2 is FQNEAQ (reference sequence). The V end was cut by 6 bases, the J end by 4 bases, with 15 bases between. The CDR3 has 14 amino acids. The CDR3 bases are TGTGCCAGCAGTCCAGTTTGGGACCGCTATGGCTACACCTTC. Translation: CASSPVWDRYGYTF.

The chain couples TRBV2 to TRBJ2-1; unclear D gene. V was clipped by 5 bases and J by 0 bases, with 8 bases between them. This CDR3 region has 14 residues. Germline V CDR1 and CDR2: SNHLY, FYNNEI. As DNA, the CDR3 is TGTGCCAGCAGTAAAGAAAGCTCCTACAATGAGCAGTTCTTC. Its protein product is CASSKESSYNEQFF.

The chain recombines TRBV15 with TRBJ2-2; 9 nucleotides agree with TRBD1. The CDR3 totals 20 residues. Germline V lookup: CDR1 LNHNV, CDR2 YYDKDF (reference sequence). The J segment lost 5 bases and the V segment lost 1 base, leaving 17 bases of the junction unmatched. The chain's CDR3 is CATSRAPFLPGDRETGELFF. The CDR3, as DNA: TGTGCCACCAGCAGAGCACCATTTCTTCCGGGGGACAGGGAAACCGGGGAGCTGTTTTTT.

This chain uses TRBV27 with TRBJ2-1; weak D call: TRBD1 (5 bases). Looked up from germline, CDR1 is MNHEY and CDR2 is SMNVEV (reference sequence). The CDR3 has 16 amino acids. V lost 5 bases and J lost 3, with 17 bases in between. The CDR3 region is CASSASGSPLYNEQFF. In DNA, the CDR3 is TGTGCCAGCAGTGCCTCAGGGTCACCCCTCTACAATGAGCAGTTCTTC.

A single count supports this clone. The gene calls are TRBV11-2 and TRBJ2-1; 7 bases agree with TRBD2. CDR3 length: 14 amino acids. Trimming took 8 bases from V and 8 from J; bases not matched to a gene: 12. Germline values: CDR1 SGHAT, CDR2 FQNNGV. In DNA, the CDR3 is TGTGCCAGCTTCTGGGGCGGGAGTTTGGATGAGCAGTTCTTC. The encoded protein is CASFWGGSLDEQFF.

DNA of the CDR3: TGTGCCAGCAGTTTAATCTCGACAGGGCGGGAGACCCAGTACTTC. Its protein product is CASSLISTGRETQYF. This sequence joins TRBV27 and TRBJ2-5, with 7 bases matching TRBD1. The CDR3 extends over 15 amino acids. Germline lookup yields CDR1 MNHEY and CDR2 SMNVEV (reference sequence). V gave up 2 bases and J gave up 5 bases; unmatched junction bases: 8.

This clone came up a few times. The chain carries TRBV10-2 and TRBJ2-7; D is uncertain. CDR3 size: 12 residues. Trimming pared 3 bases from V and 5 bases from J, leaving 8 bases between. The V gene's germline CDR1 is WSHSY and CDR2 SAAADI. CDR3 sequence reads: CASSDWSNEQYF. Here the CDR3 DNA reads TGCGCCAGCAGTGATTGGAGTAACGAGCAGTACTTC.

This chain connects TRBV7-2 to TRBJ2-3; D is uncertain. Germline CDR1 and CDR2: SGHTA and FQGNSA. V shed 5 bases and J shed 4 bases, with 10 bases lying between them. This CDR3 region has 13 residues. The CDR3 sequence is CASSPPGADTQYF. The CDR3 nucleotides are TGTGCCAGCAGCCCACCTGGGGCAGATACGCAGTATTTT.

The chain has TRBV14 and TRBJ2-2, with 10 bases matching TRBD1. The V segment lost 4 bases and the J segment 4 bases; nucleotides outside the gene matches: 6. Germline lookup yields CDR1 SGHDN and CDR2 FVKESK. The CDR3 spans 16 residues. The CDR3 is CASSRLGTGVTGELFF. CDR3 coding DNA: TGTGCCAGCAGCCGCCTAGGGACAGGGGTCACCGGGGAGCTGTTTTTT.

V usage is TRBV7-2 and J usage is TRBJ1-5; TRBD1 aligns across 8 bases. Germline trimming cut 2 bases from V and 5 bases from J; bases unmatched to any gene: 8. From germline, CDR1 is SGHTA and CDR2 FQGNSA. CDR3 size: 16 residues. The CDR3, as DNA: TGTGCCAGCAGCTTAAGGGTCGCAGGGGGCTATCAGCCCCAGCATTTT. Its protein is CASSLRVAGGYQPQHF.

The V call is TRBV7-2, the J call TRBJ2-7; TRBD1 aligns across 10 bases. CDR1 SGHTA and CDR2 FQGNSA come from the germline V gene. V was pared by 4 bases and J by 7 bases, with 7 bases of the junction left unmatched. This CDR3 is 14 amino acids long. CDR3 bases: TGTGCCAGCAGCTCCGGGACAGGGGCAAGGGAGCAGTACTTC. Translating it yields CASSSGTGAREQYF.